This TCR beta chain was identified in a study of technical replicates of blood from four donors. TCRdb's table, derived via immunoSEQ multiplex PCR, lists solely in-frame clones and lacks some. The data hold about 84,000 clones, with just over 90% observed a single time. The receptor was derived from a human donor in good health. The source material was T cells isolated from PBMCs.

CDR3 DNA: TGTGCCAGCAGTGACCCCGTAGCGGGGGACAAAAACATTCAGTACTTC. It encodes CASSDPVAGDKNIQYF. The chain is built from TRBV6-4 and TRBJ2-4; 9 nucleotides match TRBD2. V shed 2 bases, J shed 3 bases, and the junction held 5 bases outside the gene matches. This CDR3 is built from 16 residues. CDR1 MRHNA and CDR2 SNTAGT come from the germline V gene.